This T cell receptor beta chain came from a study of T-cell memory formation after mild COVID-19. The germline V gene has CDR1 SGHRS and CDR2 YFSETQ. This CDR3 has 16 residues. V trimming: 3 bases; J trimming: 2 bases; junction bases outside the gene matches: 5. TCRdb re-called the 5' RACE reads through MiXCR, storing one row per CDR3 protein. Seen here are about 27,000 distinct CDR3 sequences, 15% to 20% observed once, and the top ten hold around 1.4%. In its sample, this clonotype was seen many times. Its antigen remains unidentified. Study outcomes and limitations: Some clones that responded were present in memory (sampled pre-infection), which suggests cross-reactive memory joined. Largely, contracting CD4+ clones fell within CM and EM, and contracting CD8+ clones within EMRA. From day 15 to 85, contracting clones were balanced between CD4 and CD8, whereas later expanders leaned toward CD4+.

The chain couples TRBV5-1 to TRBJ2-5, with TRBD2 matching over 12 bases. The sequence was obtained from an adult who had mild COVID-19 (a few samples of this study predate the infection). Cell type and time point are not known. Sequencing was done on a sample of PBMCs or a T cell subset sorted from them (not recorded which). The CDR3 DNA sequence: TGCGCCAGCAGCTCGGGACTAGCGGGTTTTCAAGAGACCCAGTACTTC. It codes for CASSSGLAGFQETQYF.